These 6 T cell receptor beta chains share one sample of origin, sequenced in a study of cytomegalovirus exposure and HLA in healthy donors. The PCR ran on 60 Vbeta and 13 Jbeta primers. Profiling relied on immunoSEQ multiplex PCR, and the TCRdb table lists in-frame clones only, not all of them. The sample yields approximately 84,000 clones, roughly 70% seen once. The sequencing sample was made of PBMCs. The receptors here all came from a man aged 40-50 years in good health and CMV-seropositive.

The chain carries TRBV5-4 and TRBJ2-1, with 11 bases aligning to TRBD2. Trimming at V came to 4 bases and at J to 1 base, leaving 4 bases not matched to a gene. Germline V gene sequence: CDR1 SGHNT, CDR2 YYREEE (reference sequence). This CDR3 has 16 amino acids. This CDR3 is CASSRGTSGSYNEQFF. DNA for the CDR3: TGTGCCAGCAGCCGGGGGACTAGCGGTTCCTACAATGAGCAGTTCTTC.

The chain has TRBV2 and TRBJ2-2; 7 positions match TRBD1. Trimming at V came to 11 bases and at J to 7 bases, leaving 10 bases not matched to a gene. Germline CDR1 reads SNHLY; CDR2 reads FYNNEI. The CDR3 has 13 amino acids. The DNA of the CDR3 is TGTGCCTCCAGACAGGGTCCTATCGGGGAGCTGTTTTTT. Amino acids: CASRQGPIGELFF. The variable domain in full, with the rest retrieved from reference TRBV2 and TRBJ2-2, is EPEVTQTPSHQVTQMGQEVILRCVPISNHLYFYWYRQILGQKVEFLVSFYNNEISEKSEIFDDQFSVERPDGSNFTLKIRSTKLEDSAMYFCASRQGPIGELFFGEGSRLTVL.

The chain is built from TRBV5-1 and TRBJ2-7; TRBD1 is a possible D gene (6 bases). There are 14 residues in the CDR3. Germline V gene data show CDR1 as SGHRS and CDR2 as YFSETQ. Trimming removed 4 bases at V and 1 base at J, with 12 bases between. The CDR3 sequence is CASSRSTGSYEQYF. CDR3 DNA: TGCGCCAGCAGCCGATCGACAGGATCCTACGAGCAGTACTTC. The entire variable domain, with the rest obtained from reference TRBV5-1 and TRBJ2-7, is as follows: KAGVTQTPRYLIKTRGQQVTLSCSPISGHRSVSWYQQTPGQGLQFLFEYFSETQRNKGNFPGRFSGRQFSNSRSEMNVSTLELGDSALYLCASSRSTGSYEQYFGPGTRLTVT.

In nucleotides, the CDR3 is TGTGCCAGCAACAGGGGTAATCAGCCCCAGCATTTT. Amino acid sequence: CASNRGNQPQHF. The chain employs TRBV28 and TRBJ1-5, with 7 bases that match TRBD1. The length of the CDR3 is 12 residues. CDR1 is MDHEN, CDR2 SYDVKM, per germline. V shed 7 bases, J shed 4 bases, and the junction held 1 base outside the gene matches.

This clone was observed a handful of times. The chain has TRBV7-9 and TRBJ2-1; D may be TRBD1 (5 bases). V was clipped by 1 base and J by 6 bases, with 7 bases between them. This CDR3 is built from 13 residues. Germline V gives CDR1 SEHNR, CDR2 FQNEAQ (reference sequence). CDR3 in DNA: TGTGCCAGCAGCTTAGGGCAGGGCAATGAGCAGTTCTTC. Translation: CASSLGQGNEQFF. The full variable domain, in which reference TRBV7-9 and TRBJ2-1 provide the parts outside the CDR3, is DTGVSQNPRHKITKRGQNVTFRCDPISEHNRLYWYRQTLGQGPEFLTYFQNEAQLEKSRLLSDRFSAERPKGSFSTLEIQRTEQGDSAMYLCASSLGQGNEQFFGPGTRLTVL.

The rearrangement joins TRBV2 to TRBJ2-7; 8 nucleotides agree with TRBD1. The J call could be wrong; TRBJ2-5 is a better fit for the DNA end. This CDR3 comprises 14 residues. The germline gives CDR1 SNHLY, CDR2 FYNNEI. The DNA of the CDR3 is TGTGCCAGCAGCCCCGACAGGGGTGGAGAGACCCAGTACTTC. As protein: CASSPDRGGETQYF.